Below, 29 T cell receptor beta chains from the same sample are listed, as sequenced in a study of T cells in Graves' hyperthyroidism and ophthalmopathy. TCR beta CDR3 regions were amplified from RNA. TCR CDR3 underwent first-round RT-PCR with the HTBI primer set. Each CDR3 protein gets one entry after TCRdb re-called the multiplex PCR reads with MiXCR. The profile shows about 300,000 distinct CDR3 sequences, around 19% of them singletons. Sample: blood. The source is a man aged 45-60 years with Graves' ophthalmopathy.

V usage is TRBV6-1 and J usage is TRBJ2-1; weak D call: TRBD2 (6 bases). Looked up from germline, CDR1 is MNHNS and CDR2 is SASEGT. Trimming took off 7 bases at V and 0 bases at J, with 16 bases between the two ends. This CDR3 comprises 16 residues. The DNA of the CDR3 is TGTGCCAGCACCCACGGAGGGGCAGGCTCCTACAATGAGCAGTTCTTC. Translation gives CASTHGGAGSYNEQFF.

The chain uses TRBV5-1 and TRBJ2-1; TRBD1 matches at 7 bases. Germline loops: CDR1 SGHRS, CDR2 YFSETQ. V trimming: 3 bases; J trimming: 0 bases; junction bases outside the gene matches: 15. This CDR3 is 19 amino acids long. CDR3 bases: TGCGCCAGCAGCTATACCCCACTCCGGGACAGATTCTCCTACAATGAGCAGTTCTTC. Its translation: CASSYTPLRDRFSYNEQFF.

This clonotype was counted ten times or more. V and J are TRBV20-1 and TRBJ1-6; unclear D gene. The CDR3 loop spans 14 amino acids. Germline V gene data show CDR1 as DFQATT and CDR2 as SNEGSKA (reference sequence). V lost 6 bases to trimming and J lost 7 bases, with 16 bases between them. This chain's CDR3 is CSAPAGGVNSPLHF. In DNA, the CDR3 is TGCAGTGCCCCCGCCGGTGGAGTAAATTCACCCCTCCACTTT.

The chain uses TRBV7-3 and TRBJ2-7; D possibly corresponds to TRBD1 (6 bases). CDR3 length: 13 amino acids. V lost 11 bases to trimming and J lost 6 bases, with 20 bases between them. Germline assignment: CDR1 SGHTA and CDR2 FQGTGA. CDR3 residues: CASLKGQLSEQYF. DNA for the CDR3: TGTGCCTCCCTCAAAGGACAGCTATCCGAGCAGTACTTC. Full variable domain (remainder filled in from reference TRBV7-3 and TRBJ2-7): GAGVSQTPSNKVTEKGKYVELRCDPISGHTALYWYRQSLGQGPEFLIYFQGTGAADDSGLPNDRFFAVRPEGSVSTLKIQRTERGDSAVYLCASLKGQLSEQYFGPGTRLTVT.

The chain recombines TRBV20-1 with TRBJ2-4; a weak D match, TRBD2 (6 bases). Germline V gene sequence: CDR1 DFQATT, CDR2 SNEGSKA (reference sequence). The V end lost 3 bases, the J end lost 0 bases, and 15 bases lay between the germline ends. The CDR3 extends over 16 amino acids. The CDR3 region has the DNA TGCAGTGCTAGTTTCGGACTACGCGTAGCCAAAAACATTCAGTACTTC. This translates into CSASFGLRVAKNIQYF.

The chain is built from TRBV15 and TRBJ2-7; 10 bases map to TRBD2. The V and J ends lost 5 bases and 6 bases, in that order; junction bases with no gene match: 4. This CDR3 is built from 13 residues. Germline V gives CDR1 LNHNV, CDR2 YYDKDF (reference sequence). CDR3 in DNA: TGTGCCACCAGCCCGCGACTAGCGGGCGAGCAGTACTTC. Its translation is CATSPRLAGEQYF.

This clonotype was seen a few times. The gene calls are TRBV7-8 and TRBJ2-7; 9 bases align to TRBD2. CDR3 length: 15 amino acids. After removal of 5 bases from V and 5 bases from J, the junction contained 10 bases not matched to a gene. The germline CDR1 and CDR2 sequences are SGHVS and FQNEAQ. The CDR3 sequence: CASSPSREGPHEQYF. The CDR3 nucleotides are TGTGCCAGCAGCCCCTCGCGGGAGGGCCCCCACGAGCAGTACTTC.

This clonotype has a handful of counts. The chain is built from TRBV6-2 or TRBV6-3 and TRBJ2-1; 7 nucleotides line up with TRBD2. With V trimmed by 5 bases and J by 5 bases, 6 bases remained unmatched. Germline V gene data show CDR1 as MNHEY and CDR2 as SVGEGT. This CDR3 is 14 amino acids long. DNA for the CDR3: TGTGCCAGCAGTGACAAGCGGGGCCACAATGAGCAGTTCTTC. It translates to CASSDKRGHNEQFF.

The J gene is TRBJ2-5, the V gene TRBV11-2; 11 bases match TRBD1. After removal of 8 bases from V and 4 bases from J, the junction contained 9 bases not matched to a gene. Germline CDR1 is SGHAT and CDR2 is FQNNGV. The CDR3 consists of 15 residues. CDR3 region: CASLGGQGAGETQYF. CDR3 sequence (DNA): TGTGCCAGCTTAGGCGGACAGGGGGCAGGAGAGACCCAGTACTTC.

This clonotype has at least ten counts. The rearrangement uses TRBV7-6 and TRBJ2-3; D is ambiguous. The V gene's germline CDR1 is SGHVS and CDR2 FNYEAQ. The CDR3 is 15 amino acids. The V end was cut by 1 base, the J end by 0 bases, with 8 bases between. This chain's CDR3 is CASSLGTASTDTQYF. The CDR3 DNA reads TGTGCCAGCAGCTTAGGGACGGCTAGCACAGATACGCAGTATTTT.

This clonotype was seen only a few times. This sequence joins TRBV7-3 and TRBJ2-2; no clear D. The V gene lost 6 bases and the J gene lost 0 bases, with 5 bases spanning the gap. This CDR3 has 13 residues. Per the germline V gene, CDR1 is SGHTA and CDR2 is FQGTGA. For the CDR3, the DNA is TGTGCCAGCAGGGACCCGAACACCGGGGAGCTGTTTTTT. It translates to CASRDPNTGELFF.

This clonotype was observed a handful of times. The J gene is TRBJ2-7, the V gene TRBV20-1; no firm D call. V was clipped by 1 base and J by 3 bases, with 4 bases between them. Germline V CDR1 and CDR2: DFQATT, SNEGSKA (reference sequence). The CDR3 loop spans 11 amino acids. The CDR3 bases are TGCAGTGCTAGAGGACTCTACGAGCAGTACTTC. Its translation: CSARGLYEQYF.

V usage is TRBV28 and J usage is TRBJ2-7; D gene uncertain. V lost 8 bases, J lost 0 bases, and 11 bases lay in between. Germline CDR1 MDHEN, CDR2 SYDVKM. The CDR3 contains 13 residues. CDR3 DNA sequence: TGTGCCAGCCGAGCGCCGAGCTCCTACGAGCAGTACTTC. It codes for CASRAPSSYEQYF.

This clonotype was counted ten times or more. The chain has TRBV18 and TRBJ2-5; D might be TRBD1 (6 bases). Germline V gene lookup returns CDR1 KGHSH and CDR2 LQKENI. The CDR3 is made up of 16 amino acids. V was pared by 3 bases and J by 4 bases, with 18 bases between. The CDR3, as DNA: TGTGCCAGCTCACCGTCTGTACAGGGTAGAAGAGAGACCCAGTACTTC. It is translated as CASSPSVQGRRETQYF.

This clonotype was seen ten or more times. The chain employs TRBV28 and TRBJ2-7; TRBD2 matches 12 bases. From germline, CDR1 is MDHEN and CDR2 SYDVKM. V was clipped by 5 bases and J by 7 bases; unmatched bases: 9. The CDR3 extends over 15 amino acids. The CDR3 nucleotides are TGTGCCAGCAGTCCTCCTAGCGGGAGGGCGGGGGAGCAGTACTTC. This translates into CASSPPSGRAGEQYF.

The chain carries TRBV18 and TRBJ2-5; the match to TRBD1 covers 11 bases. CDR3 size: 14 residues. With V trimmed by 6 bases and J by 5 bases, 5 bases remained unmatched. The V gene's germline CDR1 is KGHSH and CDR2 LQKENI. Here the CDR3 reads CASSRTGGAETQYF. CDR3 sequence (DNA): TGTGCCAGCTCCCGGACAGGGGGCGCGGAGACCCAGTACTTC.

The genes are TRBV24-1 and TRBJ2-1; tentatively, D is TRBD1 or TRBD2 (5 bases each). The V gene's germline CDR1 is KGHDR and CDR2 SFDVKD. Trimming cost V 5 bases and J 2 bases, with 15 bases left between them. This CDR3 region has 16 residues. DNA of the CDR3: TGTGCCACCAGTGTTCGGGCCGGGGCGCCCTACAATGAGCAGTTCTTC. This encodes CATSVRAGAPYNEQFF.

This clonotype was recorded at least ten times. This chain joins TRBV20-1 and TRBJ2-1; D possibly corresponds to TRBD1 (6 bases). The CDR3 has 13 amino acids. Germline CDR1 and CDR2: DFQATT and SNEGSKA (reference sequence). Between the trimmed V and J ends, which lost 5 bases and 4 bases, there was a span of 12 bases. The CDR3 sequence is CSAYRTEYNEQFF. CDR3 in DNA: TGCAGTGCTTACCGGACAGAGTACAATGAGCAGTTCTTC.

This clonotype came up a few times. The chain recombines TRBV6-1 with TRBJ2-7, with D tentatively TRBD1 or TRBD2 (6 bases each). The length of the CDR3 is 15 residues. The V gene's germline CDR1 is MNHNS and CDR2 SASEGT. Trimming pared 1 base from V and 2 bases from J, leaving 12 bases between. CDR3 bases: TGTGCCAGCAGTGAAGAAGGGGGAGGACCCTACGAGCAGTACTTC. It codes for CASSEEGGGPYEQYF.

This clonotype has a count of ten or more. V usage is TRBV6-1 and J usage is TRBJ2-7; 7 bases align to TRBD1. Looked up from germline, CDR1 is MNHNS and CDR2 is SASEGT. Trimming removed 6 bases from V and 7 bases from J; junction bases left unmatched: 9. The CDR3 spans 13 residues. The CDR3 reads CASSQDRRREQYF. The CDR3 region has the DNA TGTGCCAGCAGCCAGGACAGGAGGAGAGAGCAGTACTTC.

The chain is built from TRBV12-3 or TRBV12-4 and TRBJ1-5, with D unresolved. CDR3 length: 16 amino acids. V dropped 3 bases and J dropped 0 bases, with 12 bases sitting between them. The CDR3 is CASSFIHPASNQPQHF. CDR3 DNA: TGTGCCAGCAGTTTCATTCACCCCGCTAGCAATCAGCCCCAGCATTTT.

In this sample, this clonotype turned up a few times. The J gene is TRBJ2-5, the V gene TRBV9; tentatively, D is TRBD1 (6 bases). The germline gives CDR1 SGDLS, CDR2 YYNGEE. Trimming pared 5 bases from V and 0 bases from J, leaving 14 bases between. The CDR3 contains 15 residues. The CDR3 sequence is CASSAQGSYQETQYF. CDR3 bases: TGTGCCAGCAGTGCTCAGGGGTCCTACCAAGAGACCCAGTACTTC.

CDR3 DNA: TGTGCCAGCAGCCACCAGGATAATTCACCCCTCCACTTT. This translates into CASSHQDNSPLHF. The chain joins TRBV14 to TRBJ1-6; no firm D call. Trimming shortened V by 3 bases and J by 5 bases, and 5 bases separated the two germline ends. There are 13 residues in the CDR3. Germline V gene data show CDR1 as SGHDN and CDR2 as FVKESK.

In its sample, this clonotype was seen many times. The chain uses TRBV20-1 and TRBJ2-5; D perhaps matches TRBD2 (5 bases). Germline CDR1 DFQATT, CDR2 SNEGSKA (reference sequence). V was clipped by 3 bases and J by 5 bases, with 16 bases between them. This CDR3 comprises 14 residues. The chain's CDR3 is CSASAAARRETQYF. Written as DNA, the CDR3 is TGCAGTGCTAGCGCAGCGGCTAGACGGGAGACCCAGTACTTC.

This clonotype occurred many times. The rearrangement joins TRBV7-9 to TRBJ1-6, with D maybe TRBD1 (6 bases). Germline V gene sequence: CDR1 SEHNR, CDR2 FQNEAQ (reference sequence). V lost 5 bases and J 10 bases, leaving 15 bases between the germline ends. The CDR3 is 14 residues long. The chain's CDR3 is CASSPRGGYSPLHF. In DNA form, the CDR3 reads TGTGCCAGCAGCCCCCGAGGGGGTTACTCACCCCTCCACTTT.

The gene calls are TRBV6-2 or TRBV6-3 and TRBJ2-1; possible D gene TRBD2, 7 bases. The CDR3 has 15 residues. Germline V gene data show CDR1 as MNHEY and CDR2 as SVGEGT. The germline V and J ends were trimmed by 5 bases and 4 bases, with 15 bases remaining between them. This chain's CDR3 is CASSQPAGQYNEQFF. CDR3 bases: TGTGCCAGCAGTCAACCAGCGGGACAATACAATGAGCAGTTCTTC.

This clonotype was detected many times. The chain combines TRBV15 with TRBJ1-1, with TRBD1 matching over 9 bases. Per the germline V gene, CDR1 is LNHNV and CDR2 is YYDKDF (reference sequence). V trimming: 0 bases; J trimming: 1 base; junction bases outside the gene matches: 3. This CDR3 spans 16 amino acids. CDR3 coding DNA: TGTGCCACCAGCAGAGACCAGGGACAGGGGAACACTGAAGCTTTCTTT. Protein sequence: CATSRDQGQGNTEAFF.

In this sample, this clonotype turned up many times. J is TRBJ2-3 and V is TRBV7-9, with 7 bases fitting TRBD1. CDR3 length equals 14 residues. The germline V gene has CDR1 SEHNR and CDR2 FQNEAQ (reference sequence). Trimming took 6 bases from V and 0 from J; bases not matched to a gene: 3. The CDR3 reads CASRPDRSTDTQYF. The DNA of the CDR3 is TGTGCCAGCAGACCGGACAGGAGCACAGATACGCAGTATTTT.

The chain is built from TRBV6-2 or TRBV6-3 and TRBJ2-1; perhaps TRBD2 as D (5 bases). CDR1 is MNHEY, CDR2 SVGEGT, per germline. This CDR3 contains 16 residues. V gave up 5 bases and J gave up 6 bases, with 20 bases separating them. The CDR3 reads CASSQDGGPGINEQFF. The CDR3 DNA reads TGTGCCAGCAGTCAGGACGGCGGCCCCGGGATCAATGAGCAGTTCTTC.